This T cell receptor (beta chain) is from a study of shared clonotypes between healthy human individuals. Study results and limitations: Between several donors, naive CD4 clonotypes were shared at a level of about 5%.

Measured with immunoSEQ multiplex PCR; TCRdb has only the in-frame clones, and not every one. Of about 2.2 million clones listed, 90% to 95% are singletons. As regards this clone: Its target is not known.

Cells designated naive CD8 were CD45RO-negative and were positively selected for CCR7, with terminally differentiated effector memory CD45RA+ cells excluded. Participating donors were healthy, HIV-negative adults free of recent acute infections or vaccinations. The CDR3 extends over 11 amino acids. CDR1 is SQVTM, CDR2 ANQGSEA, per germline. The germline V and J ends were trimmed by 7 bases and 8 bases, with 14 bases remaining between them. The sample comprised naive CD8+ T cells from PBMCs. The V and J genes are TRBV29-1 and TRBJ1-2; D gene unclear. The TCR sequence derives from a man between 18 and 35 years old in good health. Some clones in this sample may be carry-over from other donors' samples. CDR3 nucleotide sequence: TGCAGCGCCGGAACCGGTGAAGGCTACACCTTC. This translates into CSAGTGEGYTF.